Presented here are 21 T cell receptor beta chains from one specimen sequenced in a study of post-analysis software for immune sequencing data. These receptors' antigens are unknown. Study-level points and caveats: When patients were compared with controls, four to six TRBV segments were more frequent, TRBV5-6, TRBV5-1 and TRBV20-1 among them.

Researchers reported that TCR beta cDNA libraries carried unique molecular identifiers. Each CDR3 protein gets one entry after TCRdb re-called the PCR reads with MiXCR. The sample lists approximately 660,000 distinct CDR3 sequences, 59% occurring once. The specimen sequenced was blood. Every receptor here comes from a girl aged 2 to 9 with multiple sclerosis.

In its sample, this clonotype was seen once. The chain employs TRBV12-3 or TRBV12-4 and TRBJ2-1; possible D gene TRBD2, 6 bases. With 3 bases removed from V and 6 bases from J, the gap between germline ends came to 12 bases. CDR3 length equals 14 residues. The CDR3 DNA follows: TGTGCCAGCAGTTTGGGGGAGGTAGGCAATGAGCAGTTCTTC. It encodes CASSLGEVGNEQFF.

This clonotype has only a few counts. The chain has TRBV3-1 and TRBJ1-1, with 7 bases aligning to TRBD1. Trimming took 4 bases from V and 6 from J; bases not matched to a gene: 14. The CDR3 extends over 16 amino acids. The germline V gene has CDR1 LGHDT and CDR2 YNNKEL (reference sequence). The CDR3 region is CASSLPSGGKGAEAFF. The DNA for the CDR3 is TGTGCCAGCAGCCTACCTTCAGGGGGGAAGGGCGCTGAAGCTTTCTTT.

The rearrangement uses TRBV6-6 and TRBJ2-5; TRBD1 matches 9 bases. Judging by the DNA end, TRBJ2-7 fits better; the J call may be wrong. This CDR3 contains 16 residues. Germline lookup yields CDR1 MNHNY and CDR2 SVGAGI (reference sequence). The CDR3 DNA reads TGTGCCAGCAGCCAAAACAGGGGGCAATACTCATACGAGCAGTACTTC. Its protein product is CASSQNRGQYSYEQYF.

This clonotype was observed once. The V call is TRBV10-3, the J call TRBJ2-6; tentatively, D is TRBD1 or TRBD2 (5 bases each). The germline CDR1 and CDR2 sequences are ENHRY and SYGVKD. The CDR3 loop spans 16 amino acids. Trimming shortened V by 7 bases and J by 4 bases, and 17 bases separated the two germline ends. CDR3 protein: CAITGRSGLGANVLTF. The DNA for the CDR3 is TGTGCCATCACGGGGCGTTCGGGGTTAGGGGCCAACGTCCTGACTTTC.

This clonotype was detected only a few times. J is TRBJ2-6 and V is TRBV6-5; D unclear. V gave up 6 bases and J gave up 2 bases, with 14 bases separating them. The CDR3 runs to 16 residues. The germline V gene encodes CDR1 MNHEY and CDR2 SVGAGI. CDR3 protein: CASSSPGYTGANVLTF. As DNA, the CDR3 is TGTGCCAGCAGCTCCCCGGGCTACACTGGGGCCAACGTCCTGACTTTC.

The genes are TRBV6-1 and TRBJ2-3; 9 bases line up with TRBD2. This CDR3 contains 17 residues. V dropped 6 bases and J dropped 4; count of bases not matched to a gene: 14. Per the germline V gene, CDR1 is MNHNS and CDR2 is SASEGT. The CDR3 coding sequence is TGTGCCAGCAGCCGGGGTATAGCGGGAGTGGTCGCAGATACGCAGTATTTT. Its protein is CASSRGIAGVVADTQYF.

The count of this clonotype is one. V is TRBV5-5 and J is TRBJ2-7, with 8 positions matching TRBD2. The V segment lost 1 base and the J segment 4 bases; nucleotides outside the gene matches: 10. In germline, CDR1 is SGHKS, CDR2 YYEKEE (reference sequence). This CDR3 has 16 residues. Here the CDR3 reads CASSLMWGSGNYEQYF. Written as DNA, the CDR3 is TGTGCCAGCAGCTTGATGTGGGGTAGCGGGAATTACGAGCAGTACTTC.

V usage is TRBV9 and J usage is TRBJ2-7; D is unclear. The CDR3 runs 15 residues. CDR1 is SGDLS, CDR2 YYNGEE, per germline. The V end was cut by 0 bases, the J end by 1 base, with 11 bases between. The CDR3 DNA sequence: TGTGCCAGCAGCGTAGGTAAGGACGGTTCCTACGAGCAGTACTTC. Encoded protein: CASSVGKDGSYEQYF. Together with reference TRBV9 and TRBJ2-7, the CDR3 gives the full variable domain: DSGVTQTPKHLITATGQRVTLRCSPRSGDLSVYWYQQSLDQGLQFLIQYYNGEERAKGNILERFSAQQFPDLHSELNLSSLELGDSALYFCASSVGKDGSYEQYFGPGTRLTVT.

This rearrangement joins TRBV6-2 or TRBV6-3 to TRBJ2-1; TRBD2 aligns across 12 bases. The CDR3 loop spans 16 amino acids. Germline V CDR1 and CDR2: MNHEY, SVGEGT. J gave up 8 bases and V 3 bases, and 8 bases lay outside the gene matches. The CDR3 loop reads CASSYYSSGGAYEQFF. The DNA for the CDR3 is TGTGCCAGCAGTTATTACTCTAGCGGGGGGGCATATGAGCAGTTCTTC.

The CDR3 DNA reads TGTGCCAGCTCACCACCGGACAGGCGCACAGATACGCAGTATTTT. This translates into CASSPPDRRTDTQYF. The chain has TRBV18 and TRBJ2-3; 7 bases map to TRBD1. Germline V gives CDR1 KGHSH, CDR2 LQKENI. V shed 0 bases and J 1 base; nucleotides not matched to a gene: 1. This CDR3 is built from 15 residues.

The chain is built from TRBV27 and TRBJ2-1; weak D call: TRBD2 (6 bases). V was trimmed by 0 bases and J by 9 bases, leaving 12 bases between them. This CDR3 region has 14 residues. Germline V gene data show CDR1 as MNHEY and CDR2 as SMNVEV (reference sequence). The CDR3 region has the DNA TGTGCCAGCAGTTTATCGGGCCTCGGGGGTGAGCAGTTCTTC. This sequence encodes CASSLSGLGGEQFF.

This clonotype came up a few times. The rearrangement uses TRBV3-1 and TRBJ2-1; D perhaps matches TRBD2 (5 bases). Germline CDR1 reads LGHDT; CDR2 reads YNNKEL (reference sequence). V was pared by 0 bases and J by 4 bases, with 16 bases between. The CDR3 totals 17 residues. CDR3 coding DNA: TGTGCCAGCAGCCAAGAAGGGAGCGGAGCTTGGTACAATGAGCAGTTCTTC. It codes for CASSQEGSGAWYNEQFF.

The chain links TRBV6-1 to TRBJ1-5; no firm D call. Germline CDR1 reads MNHNS; CDR2 reads SASEGT. The germline V and J ends were trimmed by 3 bases and 11 bases, with 11 bases remaining between them. This CDR3 comprises 12 residues. Here the CDR3 reads CASSDPARTQHF. The CDR3 coding sequence is TGTGCCAGCAGTGACCCTGCCCGGACCCAGCATTTT.

This clonotype was seen more than once but under ten times. V gene TRBV20-1 combines with J gene TRBJ2-1; D is ambiguous. CDR1 is DFQATT and CDR2 is SNEGSKA in the germline V gene (reference sequence). This CDR3 comprises 13 residues. The V end was cut by 0 bases, the J end by 3 bases, with 6 bases between. The CDR3 spells CSARDRLYNEQFF. The DNA for the CDR3 is TGCAGTGCTAGAGATCGTCTCTACAATGAGCAGTTCTTC.

V usage is TRBV6-5 and J usage is TRBJ1-5; possible D gene TRBD1, 5 bases. Trimming left V 5 bases short and J 1 base short, with 12 bases between. Germline CDR1 reads MNHEY; CDR2 reads SVGAGI. This CDR3 has 15 amino acids. CDR3 sequence (DNA): TGTGCCAGCAGTCCCCCAGGGCCCAGCAATCAGCCCCAGCATTTT. This translates into CASSPPGPSNQPQHF.

This clonotype appeared a single time. The V and J genes are TRBV7-2 and TRBJ1-2; 8 bases are shared with TRBD1. V dropped 3 bases and J dropped 8; count of bases not matched to a gene: 5. Per germline, CDR1 SGHTA and CDR2 FQGNSA. The CDR3 loop spans 13 amino acids. The CDR3 here is CASSFRQGQGYTF. The CDR3 bases are TGTGCCAGCAGCTTCCGACAGGGGCAAGGCTACACCTTC.

The rearrangement links TRBV28 to TRBJ2-7; a weak D match, TRBD2 (7 bases). TRBJ2-5 explains the end of the DNA better; the J call may be wrong. This CDR3 has 17 amino acids. The germline CDR1 and CDR2 sequences are MDHEN and SYDVKM. The CDR3 spells CASSFRQEGGDKWTQYF. The CDR3, as DNA: TGTGCCAGCAGTTTCCGGCAAGAAGGGGGGGACAAGTGGACCCAGTACTTC.

The V gene is TRBV5-1, the J gene TRBJ2-5; D is unclear. V was trimmed by 1 base and J by 5 bases, leaving 15 bases between them. The germline CDR1 and CDR2 sequences are SGHRS and YFSETQ. This CDR3 spans 15 amino acids. The CDR3 region has the DNA TGCGCCAGCAGCTTGTCGTCAGGATTTTTGGAGACCCAGTACTTC. Residues: CASSLSSGFLETQYF.

V is TRBV12-3 or TRBV12-4 and J is TRBJ1-2, with D unclear. The CDR3 consists of 12 residues. Trimming pared 6 bases from V and 8 bases from J, leaving 13 bases between. The CDR3 DNA is TGTGCCAGCAGCCCGGGGAATTGGGGCTACACCTTC. Translated, it gives CASSPGNWGYTF.

The sample holds a few counts of this clonotype. The chain uses TRBV11-2 and TRBJ2-6; perhaps TRBD1 as D (8 bases). Germline V gene sequence: CDR1 SGHAT, CDR2 FQNNGV. V lost 5 bases, J lost 2 bases, and 22 bases lay in between. The CDR3 has 19 amino acids. The CDR3: CASSPLTGEGGPGANVLTF. The DNA of the CDR3 is TGTGCCAGCAGCCCGTTGACAGGGGAGGGTGGCCCTGGGGCCAACGTCCTGACTTTC.

This clonotype was seen more than once but under ten times. The rearrangement links TRBV14 to TRBJ2-1; possibly TRBD2 for D (6 bases). The germline V and J ends were trimmed by 1 base and 6 bases, with 13 bases remaining between them. Germline CDR1 SGHDN, CDR2 FVKESK. The CDR3 sequence is 15 residues long. The CDR3 reads CASSQGVGGFNEQFF. CDR3 nucleotides: TGTGCCAGCAGCCAAGGGGTCGGGGGTTTCAATGAGCAGTTCTTC. The full variable domain, completed using reference TRBV14 and TRBJ2-1, is EAGVTQFPSHSVIEKGQTVTLRCDPISGHDNLYWYRRVMGKEIKFLLHFVKESKQDESGMPNNRFLAERTGGTYSTLKVQPAELEDSGVYFCASSQGVGGFNEQFFGPGTRLTVL.